In this sample, the clone carrying this T cell receptor beta chain turned up many times. Its antigen is not known. This record belongs to a study of lung T cells in sarcoidosis with Löfgren's syndrome. Study-wide context: CD4+ T cells build up in sarcoidosis bronchoalveolar lavage fluid. Study-wide results and limits: Shared TRAV12-1 and TRBV2 CDR3 motifs were reported across several patients. Löfgren's syndrome patients reportedly showed greatest TRAV12-1 and TRBV2 expansion versus controls.

Germline trimming cut 5 bases from V and 2 bases from J; bases unmatched to any gene: 6. This CDR3 spans 14 amino acids. Germline V gene data show CDR1 as LNHNV and CDR2 as YYDKDF (reference sequence). TCRdb recomputed calls from the reads with MiXCR, one row per CDR3 protein. The sample holds 15,000 to 25,000 distinct CDR3 sequences, less than 25% seen once. This TCR derives from a human donor with sarcoidosis (Löfgren's syndrome or another form), or a control subject (not recorded which). Input material: CD4+ T cells from PBMCs. V gene TRBV15 combines with J gene TRBJ2-7, with TRBD1 matching 7 bases. The DNA for the CDR3 is TGTGCCACCAGCTATGGGACAGAGACCTACGAGCAGTACTTC. It yields the protein CATSYGTETYEQYF.